This T cell receptor beta chain is drawn from a study of beta chain features in type 1 diabetes. V was pared by 2 bases and J by 5 bases, with 13 bases between. The CDR3 has 14 residues. The germline CDR1 and CDR2 sequences are SGHRS and YFSETQ. The study reverse transcribed the entire isolated RNA, so it sequenced expressed TCRB transcripts. The repertoire was sequenced with immunoSEQ multiplex PCR; TCRdb's copy has only in-frame clones and lacks some. Of almost 350,000 clones in the sample, approximately 8% are singletons; the top ten hold approximately 0.47%. The chain combines TRBV5-1 with TRBJ2-5; D uncertain. The material sequenced was central memory CD4+ T cells from blood. The receptor's source is a woman aged 18-30 years in good health. The DNA for the CDR3 is TGCGCCAGCAGCTTCAGAGACTTGGGGGAGACCCAGTACTTC. It codes for CASSFRDLGETQYF.